This T cell receptor beta chain was sequenced during a study of control samples from healthy donors and cancer patients. Data came from immunoSEQ multiplex PCR; TCRdb stores just in-frame clones and leaves some out. The data contain around 110,000 clones, about 93% of them singletons. CDR1 is LNHDA and CDR2 is SQIVND in the germline V gene (reference sequence). This CDR3 region has 15 residues. The V and J ends lost 4 bases and 6 bases respectively, with 18 bases between them. J is TRBJ1-1 and V is TRBV19; D is unresolved. The sample consisted of blood. This clonotype originated in a man aged 25 to 40 in good health. CDR3 region: CASSTSRTSIAEAFF. CDR3 sequence (DNA): TGTGCCAGTAGTACTTCAAGGACCTCCATTGCTGAAGCTTTCTTT.